Shown below are 30 T cell receptor beta chains from a single sample sequenced in a study of blood T cell repertoires in COVID-19. The repertoire was sequenced with immunoSEQ multiplex PCR; TCRdb's copy has only in-frame clones and lacks some. The table lists 150,000 to 200,000 clones, approximately 85% of them singletons. Source material: PBMCs or T cells enriched from blood (not recorded which). The receptors originated from a man aged 35 to 55 who had recovered from COVID-19.

This clone was seen a handful of times. V and J are TRBV5-4 and TRBJ2-2, with no clear D. Looked up from germline, CDR1 is SGHNT and CDR2 is YYREEE (reference sequence). With 4 bases removed from V and 7 bases from J, the gap between germline ends came to 8 bases. The CDR3 is made up of 12 amino acids. The CDR3 here is CASSPKNGELFF. The CDR3 DNA reads as TGTGCCAGCAGCCCCAAAAACGGGGAGCTGTTTTTT.

V and J are TRBV7-8 and TRBJ2-7; 7 bases map to TRBD2. With V trimmed by 1 base and J by 0 bases, 3 bases remained unmatched. The germline gives CDR1 SGHVS, CDR2 FQNEAQ. This CDR3 comprises 15 residues. CDR3 nucleotide sequence: TGTGCCAGCAGCTTAGATGGCGGGGGCTCCTACGAGCAGTACTTC. Its protein is CASSLDGGGSYEQYF.

The gene calls are TRBV2 and TRBJ1-1; 7 positions agree with TRBD1. This CDR3 region has 13 residues. Germline V gene lookup returns CDR1 SNHLY and CDR2 FYNNEI. Trimming removed 10 bases from V and 0 bases from J; junction bases left unmatched: 5. The CDR3 DNA sequence: TGTGCCAAAAACAGGGGACTGAACACTGAAGCTTTCTTT. It translates to CAKNRGLNTEAFF.

J is TRBJ2-3 and V is TRBV18, with 9 bases that match TRBD2. The CDR3 totals 16 residues. The germline V gene encodes CDR1 KGHSH and CDR2 LQKENI. V lost 3 bases to trimming and J lost 2 bases; unmatched junction nucleotides: 6. The DNA for the CDR3 is TGTGCCAGCTCACCTCTAGCGGGGTCCCTCACAGATACGCAGTATTTT. It is translated as CASSPLAGSLTDTQYF.

The chain combines TRBV6-2 or TRBV6-3 with TRBJ1-2; D possibly corresponds to TRBD1 (6 bases). With 5 bases removed from V and 3 bases from J, the gap between germline ends came to 13 bases. The CDR3 consists of 14 residues. Germline V gene data show CDR1 as MNHEY and CDR2 as SVGEGT. This chain's CDR3 is CASSRQAADYGYTF. DNA for the CDR3: TGTGCCAGCAGTCGACAGGCGGCGGACTATGGCTACACCTTC.

This clone appeared a single time. The chain links TRBV9 to TRBJ1-1; D ambiguous. V was cut by 1 base and J by 6 bases, with 13 bases left in between. CDR3 length equals 14 residues. Germline V CDR1 and CDR2: SGDLS, YYNGEE. CDR3 in DNA: TGTGCCAGCAGCGTACGGGAGGGAGGCCCTGAAGCTTTCTTT. Translation: CASSVREGGPEAFF.

J is TRBJ2-3 and V is TRBV4-3, with TRBD2 identical over 7 bases. J lost 0 bases, V lost 2 bases, and 17 bases had no gene match. Germline lookup yields CDR1 LGHNA and CDR2 YSLEER. This CDR3 has 20 residues. CDR3 sequence reads: CASSQTRGAGNPTSTDTQYF. The CDR3 coding sequence is TGCGCCAGCAGCCAAACCCGGGGAGCGGGAAACCCTACTAGCACAGATACGCAGTATTTT.

This clone was detected only once. The V gene is TRBV29-1, the J gene TRBJ1-3; D remains unclear. CDR1 SQVTM and CDR2 ANQGSEA come from the germline V gene. The CDR3 covers 11 residues. V lost 7 bases and J 0 bases, leaving 4 bases between the germline ends. CDR3 region: CSAHSGNTIYF. For the CDR3, the DNA is TGCAGCGCTCACTCTGGAAACACCATATATTTT.

The chain recombines TRBV6-5 with TRBJ1-2; 9 bases agree with TRBD1. CDR1 and CDR2 from the germline V gene are MNHEY and SVGAGI. V lost 7 bases, J lost 3 bases, and 6 bases stayed unmatched. The CDR3 has 14 amino acids. CDR3 protein: CASNHRGLDYGYTF. The CDR3, as DNA: TGTGCCAGCAACCACAGGGGGCTTGACTATGGCTACACCTTC.

This clone has a handful of counts. This chain links TRBV5-1 with TRBJ2-1; 9 nucleotides align to TRBD1. The CDR3 runs 16 residues. The junction had 5 bases not matched to a gene; V was cut back by 4 bases and J by 0 bases. Germline CDR1 reads SGHRS; CDR2 reads YFSETQ. The CDR3 DNA reads TGCGCCAGCAGCGTGGGACAGGGAGGCTCCTACAATGAGCAGTTCTTC. It is translated as CASSVGQGGSYNEQFF.

The chain employs TRBV2 and TRBJ1-3; 11 positions agree with TRBD1. CDR1 is SNHLY, CDR2 FYNNEI, per germline. CDR3 length equals 16 residues. Trimming at V came to 6 bases and at J to 0 bases, leaving 4 bases not matched to a gene. The DNA of the CDR3 is TGTGCCAGCAGCGCGGACAGGGGGCTCTCTGGAAACACCATATATTTT. Protein sequence: CASSADRGLSGNTIYF.

The rearrangement uses TRBV4-2 and TRBJ2-2, with D possibly being TRBD1 (6 bases). This CDR3 has 15 residues. Germline V CDR1 and CDR2: LGHNA, YNFKEQ. The germline V and J ends were trimmed by 0 bases and 5 bases, with 10 bases remaining between them. The CDR3 spells CASSQESGATGELFF. CDR3 nucleotides: TGTGCCAGCAGCCAAGAGTCAGGGGCGACCGGGGAGCTGTTTTTT.

The chain combines TRBV27 with TRBJ1-6; D gene ambiguous. This CDR3 contains 14 residues. Trimming stripped 7 bases from V and 0 bases from J, with 7 bases between. The germline CDR1 and CDR2 sequences are MNHEY and SMNVEV (reference sequence). The DNA of the CDR3 is TGTGCCAGCACCCCCAACTCCTATAATTCACCCCTCCACTTT. Translating it yields CASTPNSYNSPLHF.

V gene TRBV4-3 combines with J gene TRBJ2-1, with D hard to call. The CDR3 length is 16 residues. V dropped 4 bases and J dropped 7 bases, with 20 bases sitting between them. From germline, CDR1 is LGHNA and CDR2 YSLEER. The CDR3 nucleotides are TGCGCCAGCAGCCGCCTCTCTAGTTTCCCAACGAATGAGCAGTTCTTC. Translated: CASSRLSSFPTNEQFF.

CDR3: CASSEVPHSGRALGTTDTQYF. CDR3 sequence (DNA): TGTGCCAGCAGTGAAGTCCCACATAGCGGGAGGGCCCTCGGAACCACAGATACGCAGTATTTT. The chain employs TRBV6-1 and TRBJ2-3; TRBD2 matches 11 bases. Unmatched junction bases numbered 17, after V lost 1 base and J lost 2 bases. This CDR3 region has 21 residues. Looked up from germline, CDR1 is MNHNS and CDR2 is SASEGT.

The V gene is TRBV7-8, the J gene TRBJ2-7; possibly TRBD1 for D (5 bases). The CDR3 is 13 residues long. Trimming cost V 1 base and J 7 bases, with 11 bases left between them. From germline, CDR1 is SGHVS and CDR2 FQNEAQ. The CDR3 reads CASSLERGSEQYV. The DNA for the CDR3 is TGTGCCAGCAGCTTAGAAAGGGGCAGTGAGCAGTACGTC.

The chain employs TRBV9 and TRBJ1-2; 9 bases are shared with TRBD1. Per germline, CDR1 SGDLS and CDR2 YYNGEE. The trim removed 2 bases at V and 6 bases at J, leaving 5 bases unmatched. The length of the CDR3 is 14 residues. CDR3 DNA: TGTGCCAGCAGCGTTAGGGACAGGGCGGATGGCTACACCTTC. Its translation is CASSVRDRADGYTF.

The chain employs TRBV7-9 and TRBJ2-7; 7 nucleotides agree with TRBD1. The CDR3 consists of 14 residues. V was clipped by 5 bases and J by 3 bases; unmatched bases: 7. Germline V gives CDR1 SEHNR, CDR2 FQNEAQ (reference sequence). The CDR3 loop reads CASSTGTDYYEQYF. CDR3 nucleotide sequence: TGTGCCAGCAGCACCGGGACAGATTACTACGAGCAGTACTTC.

The chain links TRBV28 to TRBJ1-1, with 10 bases matching TRBD1. Germline-derived CDR1 and CDR2 are MDHEN and SYDVKM. J lost 0 bases, V lost 4 bases, and 8 bases had no gene match. This CDR3 is 17 amino acids long. Here the CDR3 reads CASSSERTGGLNTEAFF. DNA of the CDR3: TGTGCCAGCAGTTCAGAACGGACAGGGGGGCTGAACACTGAAGCTTTCTTT.

V and J are TRBV29-1 and TRBJ2-3; a weak D match, TRBD1 (6 bases). V was pared by 5 bases and J by 8 bases, with 29 bases between. CDR3 size: 17 residues. Germline V gene data show CDR1 as SQVTM and CDR2 as ANQGSEA. CDR3 in DNA: TGCAGCGTTCTGGGGGCGGTTCGGACGCAGGCAGTCGCTACGCAGTATTTT. Translating it yields CSVLGAVRTQAVATQYF.

This sequence joins TRBV18 and TRBJ2-5; 11 bases are shared with TRBD2. This CDR3 region has 17 residues. Germline-derived CDR1 and CDR2 are KGHSH and LQKENI. V shed 4 bases, J shed 2 bases, and the junction held 9 bases outside the gene matches. CDR3 sequence: CASSQDPGTSGQETQYF. The CDR3 DNA follows: TGTGCCAGCTCACAGGACCCCGGGACTAGCGGACAAGAGACCCAGTACTTC.

This sequence joins TRBV19 and TRBJ1-5, with TRBD1 matching over 9 bases. This CDR3 has 15 amino acids. CDR1 is LNHDA, CDR2 SQIVND, per germline (reference sequence). Losses at the gene ends were 4 bases for V and 2 bases for J; bases not matched to a gene: 3. This CDR3 reads CASSRDRDGNQPQHF. The CDR3 coding sequence is TGTGCCAGTAGTAGGGACAGGGACGGCAATCAGCCCCAGCATTTT.

The rearrangement links TRBV28 to TRBJ1-2; the D gene is possibly TRBD1 (5 bases). Trimming cost V 2 bases and J 8 bases, with 18 bases left between them. Germline V gene data show CDR1 as MDHEN and CDR2 as SYDVKM. The CDR3 loop spans 15 amino acids. The CDR3 DNA follows: TGTGCCAGCAGTTTAGTTAAGGGGCGCCCCCGAGGCTACACCTTC. Translated, it gives CASSLVKGRPRGYTF.

The chain employs TRBV7-2 and TRBJ2-7; 8 bases align to TRBD2. The V gene's germline CDR1 is SGHTA and CDR2 FQGNSA. This CDR3 has 13 residues. V lost 6 bases and J lost 5; bases outside the gene matches: 6. CDR3 DNA: TGTGCCAGCAGATTCGCGGGAGGCCACGAGCAGTACTTC. Encoded protein: CASRFAGGHEQYF.

This chain uses TRBV6-1 with TRBJ2-2, with TRBD2 identical over 16 bases. The CDR3 runs to 18 residues. The germline V gene has CDR1 MNHNS and CDR2 SASEGT. The V and J ends lost 3 bases and 6 bases, in that order; junction bases with no gene match: 7. This CDR3 reads CASSEPGTSGRVAGELFF. The CDR3 DNA sequence: TGTGCCAGCAGTGAGCCCGGGACTAGCGGGAGGGTGGCCGGGGAGCTGTTTTTT.

The chain has TRBV7-3 and TRBJ2-1; 9 bases fit TRBD2. The CDR3 totals 15 residues. Germline loops: CDR1 SGHTA, CDR2 FQGTGA. J gave up 10 bases and V 5 bases, and 12 bases lay outside the gene matches. CDR3 coding DNA: TGTGCCAGCAGCGTTCGTGGGACTAGCCTGGCCGAGCAGTTCTTC. This codes for CASSVRGTSLAEQFF.

V gene TRBV6-5 combines with J gene TRBJ2-1; D possibly corresponds to TRBD2 (6 bases). The germline V gene encodes CDR1 MNHEY and CDR2 SVGAGI. V was pared by 1 base and J by 7 bases, with 14 bases between. The CDR3 extends over 15 amino acids. The DNA of the CDR3 is TGTGCCAGCAGTTACTTCGGGGGATCGGGGAATGAGCAGTTCTTC. It yields the protein CASSYFGGSGNEQFF.

The chain employs TRBV19 and TRBJ1-1; D call uncertain. The CDR3 has 14 amino acids. The germline gives CDR1 LNHDA, CDR2 SQIVND (reference sequence). Between the trimmed V and J ends, which lost 1 base and 5 bases, there was a span of 11 bases. As DNA, the CDR3 is TGTGCCAGTAGTATAGGCGGAGGGCGGACTGAAGCTTTCTTT. Residues: CASSIGGGRTEAFF.

This clone was seen more than once but under ten times. The chain carries TRBV28 and TRBJ2-1, with 14 bases lining up with TRBD2. The V segment lost 6 bases and the J segment 9 bases; nucleotides outside the gene matches: 4. This CDR3 contains 14 residues. The germline V gene has CDR1 MDHEN and CDR2 SYDVKM. DNA of the CDR3: TGTGCCAGCAGCCTTGGGACTAGCGGGAGTGAGCAGTTCTTC. Translating it yields CASSLGTSGSEQFF.

The chain is built from TRBV4-1 and TRBJ1-3; D not resolved. The germline gives CDR1 MGHRA, CDR2 YSYEKL. The V gene lost 0 bases and the J gene lost 0 bases, with 12 bases spanning the gap. The CDR3 runs to 17 residues. In DNA, the CDR3 is TGCGCCAGCAGCCAAGATCGGGGTTTCAGCTCTGGAAACACCATATATTTT. Its translation is CASSQDRGFSSGNTIYF.